The 26 T cell receptor beta chains reported below all come from one sample, sequenced in a study of cytomegalovirus exposure and HLA in healthy donors. Both 60 Vbeta primers and 13 Jbeta primers went into the PCR. Here immunoSEQ multiplex PCR was the method, and the copy in TCRdb shows in-frame clones only, minus some. Of some 210,000 clones listed, more than 75% were seen once; the top ten hold about 3.8%. Sequencing was done on a sample of PBMCs. Receptors were obtained from a male donor in good health and CMV-seronegative.

In its sample, this clone was seen a few times. The V gene is TRBV6-1, the J gene TRBJ1-3; the D gene is possibly TRBD1 (6 bases). V was clipped by 5 bases and J by 2 bases, with 10 bases between them. Germline values: CDR1 MNHNS, CDR2 SASEGT. The CDR3 loop spans 14 amino acids. Here the CDR3 DNA reads TGTGCCAGCAGTCCAGGGGCCACTGGAAACACCATATATTTT. The encoded protein is CASSPGATGNTIYF.

There are a few counts of this clone. Other DNA sequences in this sample translate to the same CDR3. CDR3 bases: TGTGCCAGCTCTGGACAGGGAAACACTGAAGCTTTCTTT. This codes for CASSGQGNTEAFF. The chain links TRBV18 to TRBJ1-1; the match to TRBD1 covers 8 bases. CDR3 length: 13 amino acids. CDR1 is KGHSH, CDR2 LQKENI, per germline. V lost 6 bases and J lost 2; bases outside the gene matches: 2.

The chain employs TRBV7-6 and TRBJ2-7; D ambiguous. This CDR3 is built from 13 residues. The V end was cut by 5 bases, the J end by 2 bases, with 10 bases between. Looked up from germline, CDR1 is SGHVS and CDR2 is FNYEAQ. Here the CDR3 DNA reads TGTGCCAGCAGCCGCGGATCCGCCTACGAGCAGTACTTC. Its translation is CASSRGSAYEQYF.

The rearrangement uses TRBV30 and TRBJ2-2, with 8 bases fitting TRBD2. Looked up from germline, CDR1 is GTSNPN and CDR2 is SVGIG (reference sequence). This CDR3 has 14 residues. V trimming: 4 bases; J trimming: 5 bases; junction bases outside the gene matches: 6. The CDR3 DNA reads TGTGCCTGGATAGTGGCGGGAGGAACCGGGGAGCTGTTTTTT. It specifies CAWIVAGGTGELFF.

This clone was recorded a few times. The V and J genes are TRBV4-1 and TRBJ2-7, with 8 bases identical to TRBD2. The CDR3 sequence is 17 residues long. V dropped 0 bases and J dropped 0; count of bases not matched to a gene: 7. CDR1 is MGHRA, CDR2 YSYEKL, per germline. The CDR3 DNA sequence: TGCGCCAGCAGCCAAGATTTTAGCGGGGCCAGCTCCTACGAGCAGTACTTC. Its translation: CASSQDFSGASSYEQYF.

This rearrangement joins TRBV7-9 to TRBJ2-5; 8 bases are shared with TRBD2. The CDR3 totals 17 residues. V lost 0 bases and J lost 5; bases outside the gene matches: 11. The germline V gene encodes CDR1 SEHNR and CDR2 FQNEAQ (reference sequence). CDR3 sequence (DNA): TGTGCCAGCAGCTTAGCGGACGCATCAGCGGGAGTGGAGACCCAGTACTTC. This gives the protein CASSLADASAGVETQYF.

A few counts support this clone. The V call is TRBV7-9, the J call TRBJ2-7; no definite D call. V was trimmed by 2 bases and J by 0 bases, leaving 11 bases between them. This CDR3 comprises 15 residues. Per the germline V gene, CDR1 is SEHNR and CDR2 is FQNEAQ (reference sequence). Here the CDR3 reads CASSLNQASSYEQYF. The CDR3 coding sequence is TGTGCCAGCAGCTTAAACCAGGCCTCCTCCTACGAGCAGTACTTC.

The chain employs TRBV27 and TRBJ2-1; D is possibly TRBD2 (7 bases). Germline CDR1 reads MNHEY; CDR2 reads SMNVEV (reference sequence). The CDR3 runs 20 residues. V lost 1 base, J lost 1 base, and 23 bases lay in between. The CDR3 reads CASSLYPTSARGGSYNEQFF. DNA of the CDR3: TGTGCCAGCAGTTTATATCCCACTAGCGCCAGAGGGGGATCCTACAATGAGCAGTTCTTC.

CDR3 residues: CASSLRGGEAFF. The CDR3 DNA follows: TGTGCCAGCAGCCTGAGGGGGGGGGAAGCTTTCTTT. This sequence joins TRBV5-4 and TRBJ1-1; weak D call: TRBD1 (6 bases). V shed 4 bases and J shed 8 bases, with 12 bases lying between them. The CDR3 is 12 residues long. The germline gives CDR1 SGHNT, CDR2 YYREEE (reference sequence).

The chain recombines TRBV13 with TRBJ1-2; TRBD1 matches at 7 bases. Trimming cost V 0 bases and J 2 bases; bases outside gene matches: 0. The CDR3 is 14 amino acids. CDR1 PRHDT and CDR2 FYEKMQ come from the germline V gene (reference sequence). DNA of the CDR3: TGTGCCAGCAGCTTAGGACAGGGGAACTATGGCTACACCTTC. Translated: CASSLGQGNYGYTF.

The chain carries TRBV7-2 and TRBJ2-3; 7 bases fit TRBD1. The CDR3 consists of 15 residues. Germline CDR1 is SGHTA and CDR2 is FQGNSA. V was clipped by 4 bases and J by 3 bases; unmatched bases: 7. As DNA, the CDR3 is TGTGCCAGCAGCTCGACAGGGAGACGGACAGATACGCAGTATTTT. Its translation: CASSSTGRRTDTQYF.

The gene calls are TRBV9 and TRBJ2-3; D call uncertain. V was trimmed by 4 bases and J by 4 bases, leaving 7 bases between them. Germline V gives CDR1 SGDLS, CDR2 YYNGEE. The CDR3 is 12 residues long. The CDR3 sequence: CASSPIADTQYF. The CDR3 bases are TGTGCCAGCAGCCCAATTGCAGATACGCAGTATTTT.

The chain joins TRBV18 to TRBJ1-5; TRBD1 agrees at 8 bases. CDR1 is KGHSH and CDR2 is LQKENI in the germline V gene. This CDR3 region has 17 residues. V gave up 0 bases and J gave up 0 bases; unmatched junction bases: 4. Here the CDR3 DNA reads TGTGCCAGCTCACCACCCGGACAGGGAAGTAGCAATCAGCCCCAGCATTTT. Amino acid sequence: CASSPPGQGSSNQPQHF.

This clone appeared a few times. V is TRBV6-5 and J is TRBJ2-3; TRBD2 matches 7 bases. V lost 8 bases to trimming and J lost 5 bases; unmatched junction nucleotides: 1. The CDR3 consists of 11 residues. The germline V gene encodes CDR1 MNHEY and CDR2 SVGAGI. For the CDR3, the DNA is TGTGCCAGCGGGAGGGGAGATACGCAGTATTTT. It specifies CASGRGDTQYF.

This clone came up a few times. The genes are TRBV6-5 and TRBJ2-7, with TRBD1 identical over 7 bases. J was trimmed by 6 bases and V by 6 bases; bases with no gene match: 5. The CDR3 is 12 amino acids. Germline values: CDR1 MNHEY, CDR2 SVGAGI. Here the CDR3 reads CASSRDSREQYF. The CDR3 DNA is TGTGCCAGCAGCCGGGACAGTCGCGAGCAGTACTTC.

The chain carries TRBV10-3 and TRBJ2-7, with D perhaps TRBD1 (5 bases). The CDR3 sequence is 14 residues long. Germline V gene sequence: CDR1 ENHRY, CDR2 SYGVKD. V was pared by 6 bases and J by 0 bases, with 12 bases between. The CDR3 reads CAISSTGFSYEQYF. Written as DNA, the CDR3 is TGTGCCATCAGCAGCACAGGATTCTCCTACGAGCAGTACTTC.

The V gene is TRBV11-1, the J gene TRBJ2-2, with TRBD2 matching 8 bases. Trimming at V came to 7 bases and at J to 0 bases, leaving 4 bases not matched to a gene. The CDR3 covers 15 residues. Germline lookup yields CDR1 SGHAT and CDR2 FQDESV (reference sequence). The CDR3: CASKIAGSNTGELFF. As DNA, the CDR3 is TGTGCCAGCAAAATAGCGGGATCGAACACCGGGGAGCTGTTTTTT.

In DNA form, the CDR3 reads TGTGCCAGCAGCTTAGTGGGGACTAGCGGGAGTGACTACGAGCAGTACTTC. Translation: CASSLVGTSGSDYEQYF. The chain is built from TRBV7-2 and TRBJ2-7, with 14 bases identical to TRBD2. This CDR3 is built from 17 residues. Germline-derived CDR1 and CDR2 are SGHTA and FQGNSA. V was pared by 1 base and J by 3 bases, with 5 bases of the junction left unmatched.

The genes are TRBV25-1 and TRBJ1-2; maybe TRBD1 (6 bases). Trimming shortened V by 4 bases and J by 8 bases, and 11 bases separated the two germline ends. The V gene's germline CDR1 is MGHDK and CDR2 SYGVNS. This CDR3 is 12 amino acids long. CDR3 region: CASSVDRRGYTF. The DNA of the CDR3 is TGTGCCAGCAGTGTTGACAGGAGGGGCTACACCTTC.

This clone was detected only once. Distinct nucleotide sequences in the sample also encode this CDR3. This chain connects TRBV18 to TRBJ2-2; 10 positions agree with TRBD2. This CDR3 region has 16 residues. CDR1 is KGHSH and CDR2 is LQKENI in the germline V gene. The junction had 4 bases not matched to a gene; V was cut back by 1 base and J by 5 bases. The CDR3 reads CASSPLAGGETGELFF. The DNA for the CDR3 is TGTGCCAGCTCACCACTAGCGGGAGGAGAGACCGGGGAGCTGTTTTTT.

This rearrangement joins TRBV25-1 to TRBJ2-3; D is unresolved. The CDR3 has 15 amino acids. The germline V gene has CDR1 MGHDK and CDR2 SYGVNS. V was clipped by 5 bases and J by 2 bases, with 14 bases between them. CDR3 sequence reads: CASSPLEALTDTQYF. The CDR3 DNA sequence: TGTGCCAGCAGTCCACTCGAGGCCCTCACAGATACGCAGTATTTT.

The J gene is TRBJ2-1, the V gene TRBV18; 15 bases map to TRBD2. The CDR3 is 18 residues long. CDR1 is KGHSH and CDR2 is LQKENI in the germline V gene. With 4 bases clipped from V and 5 bases from J, the junction kept 9 bases outside the gene matches. CDR3 nucleotides: TGTGCCAGCTCACTCGGACTAGCGGGAGGGCCCCTCGACAATGAGCAGTTCTTC. It specifies CASSLGLAGGPLDNEQFF.

This chain uses TRBV6-5 with TRBJ1-4; 10 bases fit TRBD1. CDR1 and CDR2 from the germline V gene are MNHEY and SVGAGI. J gave up 6 bases and V 4 bases, and 5 bases lay outside the gene matches. There are 15 residues in the CDR3. The CDR3 DNA reads TGTGCCAGCAGTTCCGACAGGGGGCGGTATGAAAAACTGTTTTTT. Amino acid sequence: CASSSDRGRYEKLFF.

The chain recombines TRBV7-9 with TRBJ2-5; 15 bases are a match to TRBD2. With the DNA end fitting TRBJ2-7 better, the J assignment may be wrong. Germline CDR1 reads SEHNR; CDR2 reads FQNEAQ (reference sequence). This CDR3 is built from 15 residues. CDR3 protein: CASSSGLAGGYEQYF. CDR3 DNA sequence: TGTGCCAGCAGCTCAGGACTAGCGGGAGGGTACGAGCAGTACTTC.

Notes on this clone: The sample has other DNA sequences that encode this CDR3 too. V gene TRBV19 combines with J gene TRBJ1-5, with a tentative D call TRBD1 (6 bases). Trimming took off 3 bases at V and 5 bases at J, with 8 bases between the two ends. The CDR3 is made up of 13 amino acids. The germline V gene encodes CDR1 LNHDA and CDR2 SQIVND (reference sequence). CDR3 DNA: TGTGCCAGTAGTATTTACAGGGATCAGCCCCAGCATTTT. The encoded protein is CASSIYRDQPQHF. Combining the CDR3 with reference TRBV19 and TRBJ1-5 gives the whole variable domain DGGITQSPKYLFRKEGQNVTLSCEQNLNHDAMYWYRQDPGQGLRLIYYSQIVNDFQKGDIAEGYSVSREKKESFPLTVTSAQKNPTAFYLCASSIYRDQPQHFGDGTRLSIL.

This clone was seen a few times. This chain joins TRBV7-9 and TRBJ2-1; D gene ambiguous. Germline CDR1 and CDR2: SEHNR and FQNEAQ (reference sequence). This CDR3 region has 15 residues. The V end was cut by 3 bases, the J end by 7 bases, with 16 bases between. This chain's CDR3 is CASSLVAPTGNEQFF. CDR3 bases: TGTGCCAGCAGCTTGGTGGCTCCGACTGGGAATGAGCAGTTCTTC.